These 3 T cell receptor beta chains were all obtained from the same sample, sequenced in a study of blood T cell repertoires in COVID-19. TCRdb's table, derived via immunoSEQ multiplex PCR, lists solely in-frame clones and lacks some. The repertoire holds more than 150,000 clones, with around 90% as singletons. Sequenced: peripheral blood. The receptors were sampled from a man aged 50-59 years with acute or convalescent COVID-19.

The count of this clone is one. This rearrangement joins TRBV10-3 to TRBJ2-7; 9 nucleotides align to TRBD1. The CDR3 is made up of 13 amino acids. V shed 8 bases, J shed 2 bases, and the junction held 4 bases outside the gene matches. The V gene's germline CDR1 is ENHRY and CDR2 SYGVKD. For the CDR3, the DNA is TGTGCCATCGGGGGGACAGGGACCTACGAGCAGTACTTC. This translates into CAIGGTGTYEQYF.

This chain joins TRBV28 and TRBJ1-1; unclear D gene. V lost 6 bases and J lost 3, with 23 bases in between. Germline assignment: CDR1 MDHEN and CDR2 SYDVKM. The CDR3 has 17 amino acids. As DNA, the CDR3 is TGTGCCAGCAGGCGGGGAGGACGATTTACCAAATACACTGAAGCTTTCTTT. Translation gives CASRRGGRFTKYTEAFF.

The gene calls are TRBV7-2 and TRBJ1-4, with TRBD1 matching 7 bases. Germline CDR1 and CDR2: SGHTA and FQGNSA. The CDR3 totals 15 residues. The V and J ends lost 2 bases and 4 bases, in that order; junction bases with no gene match: 4. CDR3 sequence reads: CASSLLGQVNEKLFF. In DNA, the CDR3 is TGTGCCAGCAGCTTATTAGGACAGGTTAATGAAAAACTGTTTTTT.